This passage covers 22 T cell receptor beta chains from one sample sequenced in a study of cytotoxic CD8 clonotypes in ibrutinib-treated CLL. Using immunoSEQ multiplex PCR, the repertoire was profiled, and TCRdb retains in-frame clones only, with some absent. Of tens of thousands of clones detected, more than 75% appear once; the ten largest clones hold roughly 8%. The sequencing used PBMCs, collected at disease progression, from a patient treated with ibrutinib. The receptor set was obtained from a human donor with chronic lymphocytic leukemia.

V gene TRBV27 combines with J gene TRBJ1-5; the match to TRBD1 covers 12 bases. Germline values: CDR1 MNHEY, CDR2 SMNVEV (reference sequence). The CDR3 runs to 18 residues. V shed 4 bases, J shed 2 bases, and the junction held 9 bases outside the gene matches. Written as DNA, the CDR3 is TGTGCCAGCAGTTCCCGGGACAGGGGGCGCCCGGGCAATCAGCCCCAGCATTTT. Translating it yields CASSSRDRGRPGNQPQHF.

The chain uses TRBV28 and TRBJ2-7, with D tentatively TRBD1 (6 bases). CDR1 is MDHEN and CDR2 is SYDVKM in the germline V gene. This CDR3 has 14 residues. The germline V and J ends were trimmed by 6 bases and 2 bases, with 14 bases remaining between them. CDR3 sequence reads: CASRLPGTPYEQYF. In nucleotides, the CDR3 is TGTGCCAGCAGGTTACCCGGGACACCCTACGAGCAGTACTTC.

This clone has a single count. The chain employs TRBV4-1 and TRBJ2-7, with 7 bases that match TRBD1. This CDR3 has 15 amino acids. Germline V gives CDR1 MGHRA, CDR2 YSYEKL. J gave up 2 bases and V 0 bases, and 4 bases lay outside the gene matches. CDR3 in DNA: TGCGCCAGCAGCCAAGAAGGGACAGTTACCTACGAGCAGTACTTC. It codes for CASSQEGTVTYEQYF.

The rearrangement joins TRBV10-1 to TRBJ2-7, with D uncertain. The CDR3 contains 16 residues. Germline V gene lookup returns CDR1 WNHNN and CDR2 SYGVQD (reference sequence). Trimming shortened V by 0 bases and J by 2 bases, and 14 bases separated the two germline ends. The DNA for the CDR3 is TGCGCCAGCAGTGAGTCTGTGGCCTACACCCCCTACGAGCAGTACTTC. Translating it yields CASSESVAYTPYEQYF.

The chain joins TRBV9 to TRBJ2-3, with D possibly called TRBD1 or TRBD2 (5 bases each). The ends were cut back, 4 bases at V and 5 bases at J, with 14 bases in the middle. Germline lookup yields CDR1 SGDLS and CDR2 YYNGEE. This CDR3 has 14 amino acids. In DNA, the CDR3 is TGTGCCAGCAGCCCCCGGGACCAGAGAGATACGCAGTATTTT. Its protein is CASSPRDQRDTQYF.

V usage is TRBV10-3 and J usage is TRBJ1-4; D remains unclear. CDR3 length equals 15 residues. The V end lost 3 bases, the J end lost 7 bases, and 15 bases lay between the germline ends. The V gene's germline CDR1 is ENHRY and CDR2 SYGVKD. CDR3 sequence: CAISESAGRVEKLFF. DNA for the CDR3: TGTGCCATCAGTGAAAGCGCAGGTCGGGTTGAAAAACTGTTTTTT.

V and J are TRBV6-1 and TRBJ2-7; possibly TRBD1 or TRBD2 for D (5 bases each). This CDR3 contains 15 residues. Per the germline V gene, CDR1 is MNHNS and CDR2 is SASEGT. V lost 1 base to trimming and J lost 3 bases, with 13 bases between them. The DNA for the CDR3 is TGTGCCAGCAGTGAAGTCGGGGCGGCGTTCTACGAGCAGTACTTC. Protein: CASSEVGAAFYEQYF.

The V gene is TRBV28, the J gene TRBJ2-1; no definite D call. Germline CDR1 and CDR2: MDHEN and SYDVKM. V shed 2 bases and J shed 9 bases, with 5 bases lying between them. The CDR3 has 11 amino acids. CDR3 in DNA: TGTGCCAGCAGTTTAGGATTTGAGCAGTTCTTC. This gives the protein CASSLGFEQFF.

The CDR3 sequence: CAWTNRVGNTIYF. The CDR3, as DNA: TGTGCCTGGACCAACAGGGTTGGAAACACCATATATTTT. The chain couples TRBV30 to TRBJ1-3; weak D call: TRBD1 (6 bases). CDR3 size: 13 residues. The germline V gene encodes CDR1 GTSNPN and CDR2 SVGIG (reference sequence). V lost 4 bases and J lost 3, with 10 bases in between.

This clone was found once. V gene TRBV28 combines with J gene TRBJ1-2; D is ambiguous. Looked up from germline, CDR1 is MDHEN and CDR2 is SYDVKM. The CDR3 runs to 13 residues. Trimming removed 4 bases from V and 0 bases from J, with 6 bases in between. CDR3 sequence: CASSWGSNYGYTF. CDR3 nucleotides: TGTGCCAGCAGTTGGGGTTCTAACTATGGCTACACCTTC.

The chain combines TRBV19 with TRBJ2-1; possibly TRBD2 for D (6 bases). Germline V gene data show CDR1 as LNHDA and CDR2 as SQIVND (reference sequence). The CDR3 extends over 14 amino acids. Trimming stripped 9 bases from V and 3 bases from J, with 15 bases between. CDR3 amino acids: CASTTLANYNEQFF. The CDR3 DNA reads TGTGCCAGCACAACGCTAGCGAACTACAATGAGCAGTTCTTC.

This clone came up a few times. This sequence joins TRBV21-1 and TRBJ2-7; the table calls TRBD1, which could not be checked here. TRBV21-1 is designated a pseudogene. The CDR3 covers 18 residues. The CDR3 loop reads CASSKGLGTGDLSYEQYF. The CDR3 nucleotides are TGTGCCAGCAGCAAAGGTCTAGGGACAGGGGACTTATCCTACGAGCAGTACTTC.

The V call is TRBV5-6, the J call TRBJ2-7; unclear D gene. CDR1 and CDR2 from the germline V gene are SGHDT and YYEEEE. Trimming shortened V by 3 bases and J by 6 bases, and 7 bases separated the two germline ends. This CDR3 contains 11 residues. Here the CDR3 reads CASSSFTEQYF. CDR3 nucleotides: TGTGCCAGCAGCTCTTTTACCGAGCAGTACTTC. Looking up the rest from reference TRBV5-6 and TRBJ2-7 gives the full variable domain: DAGVTQSPTHLIKTRGQQVTLRCSPKSGHDTVSWYQQALGQGPQFIFQYYEEEERQRGNFPDRFSGHQFPNYSSELNVNALLLGDSALYLCASSSFTEQYFGPGTRLTVT.

The chain is built from TRBV2 and TRBJ1-2, with 8 bases aligning to TRBD1. Trimming cost V 10 bases and J 3 bases; bases outside gene matches: 13. Germline V lookup: CDR1 SNHLY, CDR2 FYNNEI. CDR3 length: 15 residues. The CDR3 here is CAIIVQGETHYGYTF. CDR3 sequence (DNA): TGTGCCATTATCGTACAGGGGGAGACCCACTATGGCTACACCTTC.

The chain carries TRBV19 and TRBJ2-2; the D gene is possibly TRBD2 (5 bases). Trimming cost V 5 bases and J 8 bases, with 12 bases left between them. Germline V gene data show CDR1 as LNHDA and CDR2 as SQIVND (reference sequence). The CDR3 consists of 13 residues. In DNA, the CDR3 is TGTGCCAGTAGTCCGGGGAATGGGGGGGAGCTGTTTTTT. Translated: CASSPGNGGELFF.

This chain uses TRBV6-6 with TRBJ1-1; 9 positions match TRBD1. The CDR3 extends over 15 amino acids. V lost 6 bases, J lost 5 bases, and 10 bases stayed unmatched. CDR1 and CDR2 (germline): MNHNY, SVGAGI (reference sequence). The CDR3 spells CASRLTGGTGTEAFF. The CDR3 DNA is TGTGCCAGCAGACTCACAGGGGGCACGGGGACTGAAGCTTTCTTT.

This rearrangement joins TRBV11-3 to TRBJ2-3; TRBD2 might be the D (6 bases). Germline V gene sequence: CDR1 SGHNT, CDR2 YENEEA. V was clipped by 5 bases and J by 2 bases, with 11 bases between them. CDR3 size: 14 residues. In nucleotides, the CDR3 is TGTGCCAGCAGCCCAGGGACTGTCACAGATACGCAGTATTTT. Its protein is CASSPGTVTDTQYF. The whole variable domain, filled in from reference TRBV11-3 and TRBJ2-3, reads EAGVVQSPRYKIIEKKQPVAFWCNPISGHNTLYWYLQNLGQGPELLIRYENEEAVDDSQLPKDRFSAERLKGVDSTLKIQPAELGDSAVYLCASSPGTVTDTQYFGPGTRLTVL.

This clone was recorded a few times. This chain connects TRBV28 to TRBJ2-7; tentatively, D is TRBD1 or TRBD2 (6 bases each). CDR1 and CDR2 (germline): MDHEN, SYDVKM. With 8 bases removed from V and 3 bases from J, the gap between germline ends came to 23 bases. CDR3 length: 16 residues. CDR3 in DNA: TGTGCCAGCCATGACGGGGGCGGGCAAAATTACTACGAGCAGTACTTC. This gives the protein CASHDGGGQNYYEQYF.

This clone was counted a few times. The chain couples TRBV5-1 to TRBJ2-3; 9 bases align to TRBD2. The CDR3 contains 17 residues. Germline assignment: CDR1 SGHRS and CDR2 YFSETQ. With V trimmed by 0 bases and J by 4 bases, 9 bases remained unmatched. Here the CDR3 DNA reads TGCGCCAGCAGCTTGGCCGTGGCGGGAGGGCCTCCAGATACGCAGTATTTT. Amino acids: CASSLAVAGGPPDTQYF.

This clone was seen once. The J gene is TRBJ1-1, the V gene TRBV6-6, with TRBD1 matching over 7 bases. Germline V lookup: CDR1 MNHNY, CDR2 SVGAGI (reference sequence). The J segment lost 4 bases and the V segment lost 7 bases, leaving 6 bases of the junction unmatched. The CDR3 totals 13 residues. The CDR3 nucleotides read TGTGCCAGCACCGGGACAGTGGTCACTGAAGCTTTCTTT. This translates into CASTGTVVTEAFF.

The chain combines TRBV27 with TRBJ2-3; TRBD2 matches 7 bases. The germline CDR1 and CDR2 sequences are MNHEY and SMNVEV (reference sequence). The junction had 9 bases not matched to a gene; V was cut back by 2 bases and J by 4 bases. CDR3 length: 16 residues. The CDR3 loop is CASSLLVAGVPDTQYF. The CDR3 nucleotides are TGTGCCAGCAGTTTACTGGTGGCGGGAGTACCAGATACGCAGTATTTT.

The chain joins TRBV12-5 to TRBJ2-5; D might be TRBD2 (7 bases). This CDR3 spans 15 amino acids. The V and J ends lost 7 bases and 2 bases respectively, with 17 bases between them. Germline assignment: CDR1 LGHNT and CDR2 FRNRAP. CDR3 residues: CASAGGGGGQETQYF. In DNA form, the CDR3 reads TGTGCTAGTGCCGGCGGGGGAGGGGGACAAGAGACCCAGTACTTC.